One sample yielded the 28 T cell receptor beta chains listed below, sequenced in a study of blood T cell repertoires in COVID-19. Data came from immunoSEQ multiplex PCR; TCRdb stores just in-frame clones and leaves some out. The repertoire holds 85,000 to 110,000 clones, with approximately 88% as singletons. Sequencing input: peripheral blood. These receptor sequences come from a human donor in a cohort sampled during active COVID-19.

The chain employs TRBV6-2 or TRBV6-3 and TRBJ2-7, with 9 bases fitting TRBD2. The CDR3 length is 15 residues. Germline CDR1 and CDR2: MNHEY and SVGEGT. Trimming removed 5 bases from V and 5 bases from J; junction bases left unmatched: 10. CDR3 loop: CASSQRAGGEHEQYF. Here the CDR3 DNA reads TGTGCCAGCAGTCAAAGAGCGGGGGGCGAACACGAGCAGTACTTC.

The CDR3 coding sequence is TGTGCCAGCAGCCGTACAAGGCCTAGCGGGGGGCACGAGCAGTACTTC. This encodes CASSRTRPSGGHEQYF. The gene calls are TRBV3-1 (or the pseudogene TRBV3-2) and TRBJ2-7, with 11 nucleotides matching TRBD2. The germline CDR1 and CDR2 sequences are LGHDT and YNNKEL (reference sequence). The CDR3 contains 16 residues. J was trimmed by 5 bases and V by 4 bases; bases with no gene match: 10.

The chain employs TRBV5-6 and TRBJ2-7; 8 bases agree with TRBD1. The germline V gene encodes CDR1 SGHDT and CDR2 YYEEEE. V was clipped by 4 bases and J by 6 bases; unmatched bases: 9. CDR3 length: 14 amino acids. CDR3 in amino acids: CASSGWTGIGEQYF. As DNA, the CDR3 is TGTGCCAGCAGCGGGTGGACAGGGATAGGCGAGCAGTACTTC.

The V gene is TRBV9, the J gene TRBJ2-2; 8 bases align to TRBD1. Germline V gene sequence: CDR1 SGDLS, CDR2 YYNGEE. There are 16 residues in the CDR3. V dropped 3 bases and J dropped 6; count of bases not matched to a gene: 10. Here the CDR3 DNA reads TGTGCCAGCAGCGAGCAGGACAGGGTAGGCGCCGGGGAGCTGTTTTTT. As protein: CASSEQDRVGAGELFF. The whole variable domain, filled in from reference TRBV9 and TRBJ2-2, reads DSGVTQTPKHLITATGQRVTLRCSPRSGDLSVYWYQQSLDQGLQFLIQYYNGEERAKGNILERFSAQQFPDLHSELNLSSLELGDSALYFCASSEQDRVGAGELFFGEGSRLTVL.

The chain has TRBV21-1 and TRBJ2-7; TRBD2 is the table's D call, not checked against the DNA. TRBV21-1 is assigned pseudogene status. This CDR3 spans 15 amino acids. CDR3 amino acids: CASSPESTPPYEQYF. CDR3 DNA sequence: TGTGCCAGCAGCCCTGAAAGTACTCCCCCCTACGAGCAGTACTTC.

The J gene is TRBJ2-7, the V gene TRBV3-1 (or the pseudogene TRBV3-2); 13 bases line up with TRBD2. Looked up from germline, CDR1 is LGHDT and CDR2 is YNNKEL (reference sequence). The CDR3 totals 16 residues. Germline trimming cut 7 bases from V and 2 bases from J; bases unmatched to any gene: 8. CDR3 region: CASTPGGLAGTYEQYF. In DNA, the CDR3 is TGTGCCAGCACGCCAGGGGGACTAGCGGGGACCTACGAGCAGTACTTC.

V usage is TRBV28 and J usage is TRBJ1-1; perhaps TRBD1 as D (6 bases). CDR3 size: 16 residues. From germline, CDR1 is MDHEN and CDR2 SYDVKM. Between the trimmed V and J ends, which lost 2 bases and 6 bases, there was a span of 19 bases. CDR3 in amino acids: CASSLDPRGGRAEAFF. The CDR3 DNA reads as TGTGCCAGCAGTTTAGACCCCCGGGGGGGCAGGGCTGAAGCTTTCTTT.

The chain uses TRBV7-6 and TRBJ2-7; 12 nucleotides line up with TRBD2. J was trimmed by 3 bases and V by 1 base; bases with no gene match: 13. Germline lookup yields CDR1 SGHVS and CDR2 FNYEAQ. The CDR3 has 19 residues. The CDR3 DNA is TGTGCCAGCAGCTTAGTATCCGGGCTAGCGGGGGGGCCCTTCTACGAGCAGTACTTC. Translation gives CASSLVSGLAGGPFYEQYF. The full variable domain, its missing parts supplied by reference TRBV7-6 and TRBJ2-7, is GAGVSQSPRYKVTKRGQDVALRCDPISGHVSLYWYRQALGQGPEFLTYFNYEAQQDKSGLPNDRFSAERPEGSISTLTIQRTEQRDSAMYRCASSLVSGLAGGPFYEQYFGPGTRLTVT.

The rearrangement joins TRBV5-6 to TRBJ1-5; perhaps TRBD1 as D (5 bases). Germline values: CDR1 SGHDT, CDR2 YYEEEE. The V and J ends lost 4 bases and 1 base respectively, with 12 bases between them. The CDR3 is made up of 15 amino acids. The CDR3 region is CASSLGRVSNQPQHF. CDR3 DNA: TGTGCCAGCAGCCTTGGCAGGGTAAGCAATCAGCCCCAGCATTTT.

This chain joins TRBV6-6 and TRBJ2-2; 8 nucleotides align to TRBD2. J gave up 3 bases and V 4 bases, and 1 base lay outside the gene matches. The CDR3 covers 14 residues. Germline CDR1 reads MNHNY; CDR2 reads SVGAGI (reference sequence). CDR3 loop: CASSSRGDTGELFF. The CDR3 nucleotides read TGTGCCAGCAGTTCGCGGGGGGACACCGGGGAGCTGTTTTTT.

This rearrangement joins TRBV5-4 to TRBJ1-1, with a possible D match to TRBD1 (6 bases). Trimming shortened V by 0 bases and J by 2 bases, and 11 bases separated the two germline ends. From germline, CDR1 is SGHNT and CDR2 YYREEE (reference sequence). The CDR3 spans 15 residues. The CDR3 here is CASSLGTVINTEAFF. CDR3 sequence (DNA): TGTGCCAGCAGCTTGGGGACAGTCATTAACACTGAAGCTTTCTTT.

This sequence joins TRBV19 and TRBJ1-1; D is perhaps TRBD1 (6 bases). V was pared by 4 bases and J by 5 bases, with 8 bases between. The V gene's germline CDR1 is LNHDA and CDR2 SQIVND (reference sequence). The CDR3 consists of 12 residues. CDR3 sequence reads: CASSRQGTEAFF. The DNA of the CDR3 is TGTGCCAGTAGTAGGCAGGGGACTGAAGCTTTCTTT.

The chain employs TRBV2 and TRBJ1-1, with 7 bases fitting TRBD1. In germline, CDR1 is SNHLY, CDR2 FYNNEI. The CDR3 consists of 11 residues. CDR3: CGTGVNTEAFF. The CDR3 nucleotides read TGTGGGACAGGAGTGAACACTGAAGCTTTCTTT.

The rearrangement links TRBV3-1 (or the pseudogene TRBV3-2) to TRBJ1-3, with unresolved D. Germline V gives CDR1 LGHDT, CDR2 YNNKEL (reference sequence). CDR3 length: 15 residues. The V and J ends lost 0 bases and 0 bases respectively, with 6 bases between them. The CDR3 DNA follows: TGTGCCAGCAGCCAAGATATCAGCTCTGGAAACACCATATATTTT. This translates into CASSQDISSGNTIYF.

The gene calls are TRBV19 and TRBJ1-4, with 8 bases identical to TRBD1. The CDR3 has 15 residues. With 5 bases clipped from V and 8 bases from J, the junction kept 10 bases outside the gene matches. The V gene's germline CDR1 is LNHDA and CDR2 SQIVND (reference sequence). CDR3 nucleotide sequence: TGTGCCAGTAGTGCAGGGACAGGACTGGGGGAAAAACTGTTTTTT. This encodes CASSAGTGLGEKLFF.

The rearrangement joins TRBV3-1 (or the pseudogene TRBV3-2) to TRBJ1-2, with TRBD1 as a possible D gene (6 bases). With 4 bases removed from V and 4 bases from J, the gap between germline ends came to 19 bases. Per germline, CDR1 LGHDT and CDR2 YNNKEL (reference sequence). This CDR3 region has 16 residues. The CDR3, as DNA: TGTGCCAGCAGCCTCCTTGGGGGCAGGACGGGCTATGGCTACACCTTC. Amino acids: CASSLLGGRTGYGYTF.

The DNA of the CDR3 is TGCGCCAGCAGCTCCCTCTCGGGGGGATACGAGCAGTACTTC. Translating it yields CASSSLSGGYEQYF. The chain joins TRBV5-1 to TRBJ2-7; 7 bases fit TRBD2. V shed 3 bases, J shed 4 bases, and the junction held 7 bases outside the gene matches. The CDR3 is 14 residues long. Germline V gives CDR1 SGHRS, CDR2 YFSETQ.

This sequence joins TRBV6-4 and TRBJ2-2; TRBD1 might be the D (5 bases). The germline gives CDR1 MRHNA, CDR2 SNTAGT. Trimming cost V 2 bases and J 1 base, with 8 bases left between them. The CDR3 consists of 15 residues. The CDR3 here is CASSDRGLNTGELFF. Written as DNA, the CDR3 is TGTGCCAGCAGTGACAGGGGCTTGAACACCGGGGAGCTGTTTTTT.

This rearrangement joins TRBV28 to TRBJ1-2; TRBD1 is a possible D gene (6 bases). CDR1 is MDHEN and CDR2 is SYDVKM in the germline V gene. The CDR3 sequence is 14 residues long. V gave up 8 bases and J gave up 4 bases, with 17 bases separating them. Here the CDR3 DNA reads TGTGCCAGCGGGGAGACAGGAGAGTCCTATGGCTACACCTTC. Residues: CASGETGESYGYTF.

The chain links TRBV5-1 to TRBJ1-6; TRBD1 matches at 10 bases. CDR1 is SGHRS, CDR2 YFSETQ, per germline. J was trimmed by 7 bases and V by 4 bases; bases with no gene match: 8. CDR3 length: 16 amino acids. CDR3 nucleotide sequence: TGCGCCAGCAGCGTCGGGACAGGGGTGGGGAATTCACCCCTCCACTTT. It yields the protein CASSVGTGVGNSPLHF.

This chain connects TRBV18 to TRBJ1-5; TRBD1 is a possible D gene (5 bases). This CDR3 comprises 15 residues. Trimming left V 2 bases short and J 3 bases short, with 11 bases between. Per germline, CDR1 KGHSH and CDR2 LQKENI. The DNA of the CDR3 is TGTGCCAGCTCACCATTACAGGTTGTCAATCAGCCCCAGCATTTT. This sequence encodes CASSPLQVVNQPQHF. The full variable domain, rest sourced from reference TRBV18 and TRBJ1-5, is NAGVMQNPRHLVRRRGQEARLRCSPMKGHSHVYWYRQLPEEGLKFMVYLQKENIIDESGMPKERFSAEFPKEGPSILRIQQVVRGDSAAYFCASSPLQVVNQPQHFGDGTRLSIL.

This clone has just one count. The rearrangement links TRBV2 to TRBJ1-5; tentatively, D is TRBD1 (5 bases). The germline V and J ends were trimmed by 4 bases and 0 bases, with 7 bases remaining between them. The CDR3 is made up of 14 amino acids. Germline V gives CDR1 SNHLY, CDR2 FYNNEI. CDR3 bases: TGTGCCAGCAGTGGGGGGGATAGCAATCAGCCCCAGCATTTT. Translating gives CASSGGDSNQPQHF.

The sample holds a few counts of this clone. CDR3 protein: CASSLSWPNTEAFF. The CDR3 region has the DNA TGTGCCAGCAGCTTATCGTGGCCGAACACTGAAGCTTTCTTT. The rearrangement joins TRBV7-8 to TRBJ1-1; no clear D. Between the trimmed V and J ends, which lost 2 bases and 1 base, there was a span of 8 bases. Looked up from germline, CDR1 is SGHVS and CDR2 is FQNEAQ. This CDR3 has 14 residues.

The rearrangement uses TRBV19 and TRBJ2-7; D is unresolved. Germline V lookup: CDR1 LNHDA, CDR2 SQIVND (reference sequence). The CDR3 is 12 amino acids. V dropped 5 bases and J dropped 6 bases, with 11 bases sitting between them. The CDR3 loop is CASSLQTGEQYF. CDR3 coding DNA: TGTGCCAGTAGTCTCCAGACGGGCGAGCAGTACTTC.

DNA for the CDR3: TGTGCCAGCAGCCCGAACAGCGAGCAGTACTTC. This sequence encodes CASSPNSEQYF. The chain joins TRBV12-3 or TRBV12-4 to TRBJ2-7; D uncertain. The CDR3 sequence is 11 residues long. V was shortened by 6 bases and J by 6 bases, with 9 bases between the two germline ends.

This clone was counted a few times. The V and J genes are TRBV27 and TRBJ1-2; D is unresolved. Germline CDR1 and CDR2: MNHEY and SMNVEV (reference sequence). CDR3 length: 15 amino acids. V lost 6 bases and J 0 bases, leaving 14 bases between the germline ends. CDR3 in amino acids: CASRLRTGSNYGYTF. The CDR3 bases are TGTGCCAGCAGGCTTAGGACGGGATCTAACTATGGCTACACCTTC.

This chain connects TRBV19 to TRBJ1-6; 12 bases map to TRBD1. Germline V gene data show CDR1 as LNHDA and CDR2 as SQIVND (reference sequence). Germline trimming cut 2 bases from V and 7 bases from J; bases unmatched to any gene: 12. CDR3 length: 19 amino acids. The CDR3 loop reads CASSITGTGGAGRNSPLHF. In DNA, the CDR3 is TGTGCCAGTAGTATAACCGGGACAGGGGGCGCGGGTCGCAATTCACCCCTCCACTTT.

The gene calls are TRBV5-1 and TRBJ1-2; tentatively, D is TRBD1 (5 bases). Germline CDR1 is SGHRS and CDR2 is YFSETQ. V was shortened by 2 bases and J by 2 bases, with 7 bases between the two germline ends. The CDR3 has 13 amino acids. Written as DNA, the CDR3 is TGCGCCAGCAGCTTAGACAGCAACTATGGCTACACCTTC. Protein product: CASSLDSNYGYTF.